This TCR beta chain was identified in a study of T-cell memory formation after mild COVID-19. The CDR3 covers 16 residues. CDR1 SEHNR and CDR2 FQNEAQ come from the germline V gene (reference sequence). V dropped 6 bases and J dropped 4; count of bases not matched to a gene: 10. Overall study results and limits: Memory cells collected pre-infection included some clones that later responded, suggesting cross-reactive memory joined. Specificity for SARS-CoV-2 was not confirmed among the second-wave clones peaking on day 37.

This clonotype has only a few counts. What it binds is unknown. TCRdb ran MiXCR on the 5' RACE reads and lists one entry per CDR3 protein. This table holds tens of thousands of distinct CDR3 sequences, approximately 15% found once. The sequence came from an adult woman who had mild COVID-19 (a few samples of this study predate the infection). Cell type and time point are not known. The chain links TRBV7-9 to TRBJ1-3; TRBD1 matches at 9 bases. The sample comprised PBMCs or a T cell subset sorted from them (not recorded which). The CDR3 sequence: CASSKKGTGFGNTIYF. The CDR3 region has the DNA TGTGCCAGCAGTAAAAAAGGGACAGGGTTCGGAAACACCATATATTTT.